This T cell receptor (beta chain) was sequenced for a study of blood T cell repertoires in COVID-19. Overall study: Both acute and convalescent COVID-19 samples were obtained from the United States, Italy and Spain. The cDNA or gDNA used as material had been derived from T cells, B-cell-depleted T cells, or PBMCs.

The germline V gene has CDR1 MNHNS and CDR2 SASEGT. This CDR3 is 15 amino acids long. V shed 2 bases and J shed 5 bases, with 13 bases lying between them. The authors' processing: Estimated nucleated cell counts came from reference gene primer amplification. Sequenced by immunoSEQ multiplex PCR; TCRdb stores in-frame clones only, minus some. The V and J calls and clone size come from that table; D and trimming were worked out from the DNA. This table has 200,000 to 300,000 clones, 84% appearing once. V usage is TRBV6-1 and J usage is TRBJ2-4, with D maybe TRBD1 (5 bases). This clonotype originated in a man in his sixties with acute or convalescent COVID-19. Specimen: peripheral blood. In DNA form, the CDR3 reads TGTGCCAGCAGTGAATTCGGCAGGGTGGAAAACATTCAGTACTTC. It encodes CASSEFGRVENIQYF.